This T cell receptor (beta chain) was identified in a study of T cell responses to AZD1222 COVID-19 vaccine. On the study more broadly: Analysis merged second doses at about 4 or about 12 weeks.

TCRdb keeps only in-frame clones here, not all; method: immunoSEQ multiplex PCR. The sample holds around 170,000 clones, approximately 90% seen once. Findings and caveats of the study: CD4 TCRs linked to vaccination spanned spike, dominating at 160-218 and 743-854. Females outnumbered males among donors, who were mostly white British; clonal diversity was possibly underestimated. Only 5 or 6 individuals given AZD1222 were seropositive at baseline.

Concerning this clone: The antigen remains undetermined.

Trimming stripped 5 bases from V and 0 bases from J, with 8 bases between. CDR1 is LNHDA, CDR2 SQIVND, per germline (reference sequence). The CDR3 loop spans 15 amino acids. The sequencing used peripheral blood, collected on day 0 of AZD1222 vaccination. The J gene is TRBJ2-6, the V gene TRBV19; weak D call: TRBD1 (6 bases). The sequence came from an adult in good health. The CDR3 DNA follows: TGTGCCAGTAGTCCACAGGGCTCTGGGGCCAACGTCCTGACTTTC. This encodes CASSPQGSGANVLTF.